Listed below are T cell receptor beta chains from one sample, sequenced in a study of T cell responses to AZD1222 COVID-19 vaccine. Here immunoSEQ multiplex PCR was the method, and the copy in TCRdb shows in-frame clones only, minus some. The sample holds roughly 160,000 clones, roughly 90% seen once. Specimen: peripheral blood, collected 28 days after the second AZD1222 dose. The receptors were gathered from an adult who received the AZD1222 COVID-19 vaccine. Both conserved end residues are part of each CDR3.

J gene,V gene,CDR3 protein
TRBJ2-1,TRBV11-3,CASSPDGQGNEQFF
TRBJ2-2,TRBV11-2,CASSGGTRKNTGELFF
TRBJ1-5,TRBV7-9,CASSLKRDQPQHF
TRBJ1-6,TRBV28,CAASPGGFNSPLHF
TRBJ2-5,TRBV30,CACPRGGGETQYF
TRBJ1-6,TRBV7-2,CASSLKGDNSPLHF
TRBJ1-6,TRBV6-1,CASSDYQGSGSPLHF
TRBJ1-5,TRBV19,CASRTGANNQPQHF
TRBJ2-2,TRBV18,CASSPFQGNTGELFF
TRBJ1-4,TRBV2,CASNILATNEKLFF
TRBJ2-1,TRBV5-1,CASSLGQSSYNEQFF
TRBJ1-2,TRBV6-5,CASIKTGANYGYTF
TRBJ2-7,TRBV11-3,CASSQDRSSYEQYF
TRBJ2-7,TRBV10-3,CAITPGQGQEQYF
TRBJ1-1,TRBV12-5,CASGPPTGIRTEAFF
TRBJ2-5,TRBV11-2,CASSFTNQETQYF
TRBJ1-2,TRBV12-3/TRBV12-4,CASSPRQSGYTF
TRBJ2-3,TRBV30,CAWGQGALSDTQYF
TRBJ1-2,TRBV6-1,CASSEAGNYGYTF
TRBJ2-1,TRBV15,CATSRGNEQFF
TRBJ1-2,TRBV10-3,CAITMTEGQGYGYTF
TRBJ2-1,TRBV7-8,CASSSSGNEQFF
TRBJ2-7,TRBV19,CASSIVTGYEQYF
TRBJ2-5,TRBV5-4,CASSPQAGLVGETQYF
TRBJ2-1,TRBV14,CASSPGPFYNEQFF
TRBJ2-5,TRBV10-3,CAISGTSQAQYF
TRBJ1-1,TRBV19,CASSIVKGLTEAFF
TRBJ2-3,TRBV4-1,CASSQERDTLTDTQYF
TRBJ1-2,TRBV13,CASSSGTGNFFGYGYTF
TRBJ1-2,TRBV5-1,CASSLSGEPYGYTF
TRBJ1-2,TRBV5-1,CASSLLTGVDYGYTF
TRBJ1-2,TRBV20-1,CSASQGQGHGYTF
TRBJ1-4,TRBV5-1,CASSLGAGLEKLFF
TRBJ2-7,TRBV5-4,CASSLGGREAYEQYF
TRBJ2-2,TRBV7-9,CASSLASVNTGELFF
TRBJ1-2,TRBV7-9,CASSSYSGSGPMGYTF
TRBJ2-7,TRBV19,CASSISGTYEQYF
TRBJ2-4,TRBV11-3,CASSLEGQGGVAKNIQYF
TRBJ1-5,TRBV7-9,CASSWGQAQPQHF
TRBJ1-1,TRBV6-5,CACIRETEAFF
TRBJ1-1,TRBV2,CASSQDSEAFF
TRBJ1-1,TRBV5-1,CASSLRTNTEAFF
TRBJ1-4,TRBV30,CAWANGQGDEKLFF
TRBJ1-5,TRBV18,CASSPAIGQPQHF
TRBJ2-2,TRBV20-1,CSASLFSGELFF
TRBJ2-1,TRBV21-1,CASSPDREDNEQFF
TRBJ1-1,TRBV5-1,CASSLGQGAGSAFF
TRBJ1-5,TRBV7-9,CASSASKGGNQPQHF
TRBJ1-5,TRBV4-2,CASSQDLGSGNQPQHF
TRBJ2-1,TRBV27,CASSLIDSNHNEQFF
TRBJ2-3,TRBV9,CASSVGPGSTDTQYF
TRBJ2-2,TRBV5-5,CASSLGAGQGTGELFF
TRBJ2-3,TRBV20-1,CSASSGVGSDTQYF
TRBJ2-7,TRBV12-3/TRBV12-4,CASREGAYEQYF
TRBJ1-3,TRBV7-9,CASTARDTIYF